This TCR beta chain stems from a study of cytomegalovirus exposure and HLA in healthy donors. The PCR ran on 60 Vbeta and 13 Jbeta primers. Method: immunoSEQ multiplex PCR; TCRdb's copy keeps in-frame clones and lacks some. This table holds some 110,000 clones. CDR3 length equals 12 residues. In germline, CDR1 is SNHLY, CDR2 FYNNEI. What was sequenced was PBMCs. The source is a man under 40 in good health and CMV-seronegative. The chain employs TRBV2 and TRBJ2-5, with D possibly TRBD2 on 7 matching bases. The DNA end is a closer match to TRBJ2-7, so the J assignment may be wrong. Here the CDR3 DNA reads TGTGCCAGCCTTGGGGGGGGCGCCGAGCAGTACTTC. As protein: CASLGGGAEQYF.